This T cell receptor beta chain appears in the sequencing data of a study of blood T cells in healthy people across ages. Notes on the study in general: Relative to aged donors, long-lived donors carried more naive CD4+ cells and displayed higher diversity. Changes in expanded clonotypes were possibly confounded, as the CMV status of donors was unknown. Roughly linear age-related decline in beta diversity appeared, significant by age 40.

A few counts support this clonotype. Its antigen is still unknown. Researchers report isolating at least 6.5 million PBMCs per sample. The germline CDR1 and CDR2 sequences are DFQATT and SNEGSKA (reference sequence). This CDR3 contains 16 residues. The V segment lost 6 bases and the J segment 0 bases; nucleotides outside the gene matches: 11. Alongside a J-beta primer mix, a sample-barcoded 5' primer served in a second PCR lasting roughly 7 to 11 cycles. From the 5' RACE reads, TCRdb called clonotypes with MiXCR, one entry per CDR3 protein. The sample carries 700,000 to 950,000 distinct CDR3 sequences, roughly 47% recorded once.

This TCR derives from a woman in her sixties in good health. The chain couples TRBV20-1 to TRBJ2-1; 7 positions agree with TRBD1. Input material: blood. The CDR3 nucleotides are TGCAGTGCGGCTCCGGGACAGCGAAGCTCCTACAATGAGCAGTTCTTC. Its translation is CSAAPGQRSSYNEQFF.